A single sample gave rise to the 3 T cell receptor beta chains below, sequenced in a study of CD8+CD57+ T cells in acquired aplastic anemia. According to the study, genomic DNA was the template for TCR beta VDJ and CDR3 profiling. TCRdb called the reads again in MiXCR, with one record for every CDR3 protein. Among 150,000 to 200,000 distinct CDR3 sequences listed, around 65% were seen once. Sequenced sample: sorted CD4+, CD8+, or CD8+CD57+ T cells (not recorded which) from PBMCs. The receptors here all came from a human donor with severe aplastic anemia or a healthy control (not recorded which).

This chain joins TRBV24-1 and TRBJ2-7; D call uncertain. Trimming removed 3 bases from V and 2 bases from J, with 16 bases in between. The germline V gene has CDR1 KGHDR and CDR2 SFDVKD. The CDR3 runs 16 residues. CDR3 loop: CATSDKAESSPYEQYF. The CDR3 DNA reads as TGTGCCACCAGTGATAAGGCCGAATCGTCTCCCTACGAGCAGTACTTC.

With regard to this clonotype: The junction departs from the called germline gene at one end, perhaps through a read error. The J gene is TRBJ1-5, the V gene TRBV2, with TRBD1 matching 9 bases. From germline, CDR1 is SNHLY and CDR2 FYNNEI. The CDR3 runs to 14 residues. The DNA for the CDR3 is TGTGCCACCAGTGGGACAGGGACCGGGCAGCCCCAGCATTTT. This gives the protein CATSGTGTGQPQHF. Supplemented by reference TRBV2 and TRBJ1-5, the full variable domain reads EPEVTQTPSHQVTQMGQEVILRCVPISNHLYFYWYRQILGQKVEFLVSFYNNEISEKSEIFDDQFSVERPDGSNFTLKIRSTKLEDSAMYFCATSGTGTGQPQHFGDGTRLSIL.

In DNA, the CDR3 is TGTGCCAGCAGCTTAAGCGGGGGGGCCACCGGGGAGCTGTTTTTT. Amino acid sequence: CASSLSGGATGELFF. This rearrangement joins TRBV7-9 to TRBJ2-2, with 10 bases matching TRBD2. Losses at the gene ends were 2 bases for V and 4 bases for J; bases not matched to a gene: 1. The CDR3 extends over 15 amino acids. CDR1 is SEHNR and CDR2 is FQNEAQ in the germline V gene (reference sequence).